This T cell receptor beta chain was recorded in a study of blood T cell repertoires in COVID-19. Whole-study context: The analysed material was cDNA or gDNA that came from T cells, B-cell-depleted T cells, or PBMCs.

Trimming cost V 1 base and J 5 bases; bases outside gene matches: 8. The CDR3 extends over 16 amino acids. CDR1 is LNHDA and CDR2 is SQIVND in the germline V gene (reference sequence). In the study's own analysis: Researchers report that nucleated cell counts were estimated from reference gene primer amplification. Method: immunoSEQ multiplex PCR; TCRdb's copy keeps in-frame clones and lacks some. That table gives V, J and clone size, and the DNA gave D and trimming. The profile shows 200,000 to 250,000 clones, about nine tenths of them singletons. The chain has TRBV19 and TRBJ2-1; 7 nucleotides line up with TRBD2. Material for sequencing was peripheral blood. This sequence originates from a woman between 50 and 59 years old with acute or convalescent COVID-19. CDR3 DNA: TGTGCCAGTAGTATAGGCCCCGGACTAGGGGACAATGAGCAGTTCTTC. Translation: CASSIGPGLGDNEQFF.